Reported below is one TCR beta chain. This clonotype is considered medium-sized (0.01 to 0.1%). Which antigen it targets is not known. Base-call qualities are not available, and no considerably larger clone is one nucleotide away. The protocol used for the library was PCR. Sequencing instrument: Illumina HiSeq 2000. TCRdb reanalyzed the raw reads on its own, using fastp at Q25 for trimming and MiXCR for clone calling, and kept in-frame beta chains. Each CDR3 protein appears once, grouped with its most common genes and DNA. This sample is represented by roughly 20,000 distinct CDR3 sequences; about 35% of them were singletons. The ten most abundant clones make up roughly 12% of the sample. This sample is part of a study of tumor-infiltrating lymphocytes in oesophageal squamous cell carcinoma (dated by TCRdb to about 2016). The germline V gene (reference sequence) sets CDR1 to SEHNR and CDR2 to FQNEAQ. Trimming takes 4 bases off V and 5 bases off J; junction bases not matched to a gene: 10. The CDR3 has 15 amino acids, counting the end cysteine and phenylalanine. This entry keeps only the CDR3 DNA: 45 bases, framed from base 1.

The chain was built from TRBV7-9 and TRBJ2-7; TRBD2 agrees with 8 junctional bases. The sequenced sample consisted of esophageal tumor tissue. This receptor was obtained from a male donor with esophageal squamous cell carcinoma. The CDR3 sequence is CASSSSGSGNNEQYF. The base sequence is TGTGCCAGCAGCTCGTCTGGTAGCGGGAACAACGAGCAGTACTTC.